This entry lists 18 T cell receptor beta chains sequenced from one sample in a study of graft-versus-host responses after intestinal transplantation. These TCRs are of unknown antigen specificity. TCRdb's table, derived via immunoSEQ multiplex PCR, lists solely in-frame clones and lacks some. The table records 110,000 to 150,000 clones, around 90% of them present only once. Source: unstimulated CD4+ T cells sorted from spleen or lymph node cells, taken before intestinal transplant. The receptors here all came from a human donor who received an intestinal transplant.

This clone was counted only a few times. The chain couples TRBV7-2 to TRBJ1-1, with D tentatively TRBD1 (5 bases). Looked up from germline, CDR1 is SGHTA and CDR2 is FQGNSA. Trimming took 3 bases from V and 4 from J, leaving 9 bases between them. This CDR3 spans 13 amino acids. This CDR3 is CASSFAGGTEAFF. The CDR3 region has the DNA TGTGCCAGCAGCTTTGCCGGGGGCACTGAAGCTTTCTTT.

The rearrangement joins TRBV9 to TRBJ2-6; no definite D call. This CDR3 region has 15 residues. The germline V gene encodes CDR1 SGDLS and CDR2 YYNGEE. Trimming stripped 3 bases from V and 2 bases from J, with 9 bases between. CDR3 DNA sequence: TGTGCCAGCAGCGAATATGAGGCTGGGGCCAACGTCCTGACTTTC. As protein: CASSEYEAGANVLTF.

This chain links TRBV7-2 with TRBJ1-4; D is unresolved. Germline V gene sequence: CDR1 SGHTA, CDR2 FQGNSA. The V end lost 1 base, the J end lost 3 bases, and 3 bases lay between the germline ends. CDR3 size: 13 residues. The CDR3 protein is CASSLVPNEKLFF. Here the CDR3 DNA reads TGTGCCAGCAGCTTAGTGCCTAATGAAAAACTGTTTTTT.

V gene TRBV10-2 combines with J gene TRBJ2-3; no definite D call. CDR1 and CDR2 from the germline V gene are WSHSY and SAAADI. The CDR3 has 12 residues. Between the trimmed V and J ends, which lost 6 bases and 6 bases, there was a span of 10 bases. In nucleotides, the CDR3 is TGCGCCAGCAGCGCAAACAAGGATACGCAGTATTTT. Translation gives CASSANKDTQYF.

The chain couples TRBV7-2 to TRBJ2-1; perhaps TRBD2 as D (6 bases). With 2 bases removed from V and 5 bases from J, the gap between germline ends came to 10 bases. CDR3 length equals 14 residues. In germline, CDR1 is SGHTA, CDR2 FQGNSA. CDR3 in amino acids: CASSLPSVHNEQFF. Here the CDR3 DNA reads TGTGCCAGCAGCTTACCTAGCGTCCACAATGAGCAGTTCTTC.

The chain carries TRBV5-1 and TRBJ2-6, with D perhaps matching TRBD1 (7 bases). This CDR3 is 18 amino acids long. Trimming pared 0 bases from V and 3 bases from J, leaving 16 bases between. Germline V gene data show CDR1 as SGHRS and CDR2 as YFSETQ. The CDR3: CASSLDPRGVGGANVLTF. For the CDR3, the DNA is TGCGCCAGCAGCTTGGATCCCAGGGGGGTCGGTGGGGCCAACGTCCTGACTTTC.

The V and J genes are TRBV18 and TRBJ2-3, with 10 bases matching TRBD2. CDR1 KGHSH and CDR2 LQKENI come from the germline V gene. The CDR3 consists of 15 residues. The V and J ends lost 4 bases and 1 base, in that order; junction bases with no gene match: 2. As DNA, the CDR3 is TGTGCCAGCTCACTGGGGACTAGCGGCACAGATACGCAGTATTTT. Its translation: CASSLGTSGTDTQYF.

The rearrangement uses TRBV21-1 and TRBJ2-7; the table assigns TRBD1, which was not confirmed against the DNA. TRBV21-1 is given as a pseudogene. CDR3 length equals 17 residues. The CDR3 spells CASSIPGPRGRTYEQYF. CDR3 DNA: TGTGCCAGCAGCATTCCGGGCCCGAGGGGGCGCACCTACGAGCAGTACTTC.

The rearrangement links TRBV5-4 to TRBJ2-7; 11 bases are a match to TRBD2. V was clipped by 2 bases and J by 4 bases; unmatched bases: 5. Germline V lookup: CDR1 SGHNT, CDR2 YYREEE (reference sequence). This CDR3 has 15 amino acids. The CDR3 region has the DNA TGTGCCAGCAGCTTCTCCACTAGCGGGAGATACGAGCAGTACTTC. Amino acid sequence: CASSFSTSGRYEQYF. The variable domain in full, completed from reference TRBV5-4 and TRBJ2-7, reads ETGVTQSPTHLIKTRGQQVTLRCSSQSGHNTVSWYQQALGQGPQFIFQYYREEENGRGNFPPRFSGLQFPNYSSELNVNALELDDSALYLCASSFSTSGRYEQYFGPGTRLTVT.

This chain links TRBV10-1 with TRBJ2-5, with D possibly TRBD1 on 6 matching bases. The CDR3 has 16 amino acids. Germline values: CDR1 WNHNN, CDR2 SYGVQD (reference sequence). V lost 3 bases and J 1 base, leaving 15 bases between the germline ends. CDR3 amino acids: CASSEIRGRGQETQYF. The CDR3 nucleotides are TGCGCCAGCAGTGAAATTCGGGGCAGGGGCCAAGAGACCCAGTACTTC.

This chain links TRBV5-6 with TRBJ2-1, with D perhaps TRBD2 (6 bases). There are 16 residues in the CDR3. The germline gives CDR1 SGHDT, CDR2 YYEEEE. Trimming shortened V by 0 bases and J by 9 bases, and 19 bases separated the two germline ends. CDR3 in DNA: TGTGCCAGCAGCTTGGCCGCGCAGACTAGAGCTCCTGAGCAGTTCTTC. This codes for CASSLAAQTRAPEQFF.

CDR3 region: CASSLPLGTGHTEAFF. DNA of the CDR3: TGCGCCAGCAGCTTGCCCCTCGGGACAGGGCACACTGAAGCTTTCTTT. The V call is TRBV5-1, the J call TRBJ1-1, with 9 nucleotides matching TRBD1. CDR1 is SGHRS, CDR2 YFSETQ, per germline. The CDR3 length is 16 residues. Trimming removed 1 base from V and 3 bases from J; junction bases left unmatched: 7.

The J gene is TRBJ2-5, the V gene TRBV28, with D perhaps matching TRBD1 or TRBD2 (5 bases each). TRBJ2-7 matches the DNA end more closely, so the J call is doubtful. The CDR3 covers 13 residues. Germline V gene data show CDR1 as MDHEN and CDR2 as SYDVKM. CDR3 coding DNA: TGTGCCGTCCAGCAGGGACCCTCCTACGAGCAGTACTTC. Amino acid sequence: CAVQQGPSYEQYF.

The chain has TRBV28 and TRBJ1-5; tentative D call: TRBD1 (5 bases). V was cut by 6 bases and J by 2 bases, with 17 bases left in between. The CDR3 spans 16 residues. The germline CDR1 and CDR2 sequences are MDHEN and SYDVKM. The CDR3 is CASSPTLGDGNQPQHF. The CDR3 DNA reads as TGTGCCAGCAGCCCTACTTTAGGGGATGGCAATCAGCCCCAGCATTTT.

This clone was seen just once. The CDR3 reads CASSGGQILQETQYF. DNA of the CDR3: TGTGCCAGCAGCGGGGGACAGATTTTACAAGAGACCCAGTACTTC. V and J are TRBV9 and TRBJ2-5; 7 bases map to TRBD1. The CDR3 extends over 15 amino acids. Germline V gene sequence: CDR1 SGDLS, CDR2 YYNGEE. V was clipped by 3 bases and J by 2 bases; unmatched bases: 7.

The gene calls are TRBV9 and TRBJ2-2; TRBD2 might be the D (5 bases). This CDR3 has 16 amino acids. Germline V gives CDR1 SGDLS, CDR2 YYNGEE. Deletions cut 0 bases from V and 2 bases from J, with 11 bases between. CDR3 sequence (DNA): TGTGCCAGCAGCGTAGGAGGACTTGACAACACCGGGGAGCTGTTTTTT. Translating gives CASSVGGLDNTGELFF. Filled out from reference TRBV9 and TRBJ2-2, the complete variable domain reads DSGVTQTPKHLITATGQRVTLRCSPRSGDLSVYWYQQSLDQGLQFLIQYYNGEERAKGNILERFSAQQFPDLHSELNLSSLELGDSALYFCASSVGGLDNTGELFFGEGSRLTVL.

The chain links TRBV30 to TRBJ1-5; TRBD1 aligns across 9 bases. The CDR3 length is 15 residues. V gave up 2 bases and J gave up 4 bases; unmatched junction bases: 6. The germline gives CDR1 GTSNPN, CDR2 SVGIG (reference sequence). CDR3 region: CAWSLGQGWNQPQHF. DNA for the CDR3: TGTGCCTGGAGTCTGGGACAGGGTTGGAATCAGCCCCAGCATTTT.

This chain uses TRBV5-1 with TRBJ2-5, with D perhaps matching TRBD2 (6 bases). The germline CDR1 and CDR2 sequences are SGHRS and YFSETQ. This CDR3 comprises 15 residues. V was cut by 0 bases and J by 1 base, with 10 bases left in between. The CDR3 spells CASSLVAGLQETQYF. CDR3 sequence (DNA): TGCGCCAGCAGCTTGGTTGCGGGGCTCCAAGAGACCCAGTACTTC.